This TCR beta chain was found in a study of T cell clonotyping in hematopoietic cell transplantation. Study in general: Pretransplant recipient samples were taken after cytoreduction. Study conclusions and caveats: At the given depth, recipient repertoires were over 95% de novo clonotypes. Pathologically expanded recipient clonotypes increased progressively from day 30 to day 180 as diversity fell.

Sequenced by immunoSEQ multiplex PCR; TCRdb stores in-frame clones only, minus some. Among around 24,000 clones listed, around 84% were seen once. The CDR3 contains 13 residues. Germline CDR1 and CDR2: SEHNR and FQNEAQ (reference sequence). V lost 0 bases and J 6 bases, leaving 8 bases between the germline ends. The time point denotes: recipient sample about 28 days before transplant, after cytoreduction. Details on this clone: The antigen remains undetermined.

Sequences were derived from peripheral blood mononuclear cells, sampled before stem cell transplant. The receptor comes from a woman aged 60-75 years with acute myeloid leukemia. Some clones in this sample may be carry-over from other donors' samples. The chain couples TRBV7-9 to TRBJ1-2; D not resolved. CDR3 nucleotide sequence: TGTGCCAGCAGCTTAGCTCTTAGTAATGGCTACACCTTC. This gives the protein CASSLALSNGYTF.